The rows below give T cell receptor beta chains drawn from one sample of a study of OX40 agonist ivuxolimab in advanced cancers. Here immunoSEQ multiplex PCR was the method, and the copy in TCRdb shows in-frame clones only, minus some. The sample records some 72,000 clones, about nine tenths being singletons. The sequenced sample was CD4+ or CD8+ T cells sorted from blood, obtained in a trial of the OX40 agonist ivuxolimab. These receptors all stem from an adult with an advanced solid tumor such as melanoma, head and neck, liver or kidney cancer. Both conserved end residues are part of each CDR3. A D gene is named only where the DNA matches it firmly.

TRBJ1-3 | . | TRBV7-8 | CASSLVGVGEHSGNTIYF | TGTGCCAGCAGCTTAGTAGGGGTAGGGGAACACTCTGGAAACACCATATATTTT
TRBJ2-5 | TRBD2 | TRBV13 | CASSLLTGGQETQYF | TGTGCCAGCAGCTTATTAACGGGGGGGCAAGAGACCCAGTACTTC
TRBJ2-5 | . | TRBV19 | CASSKDREGRETQYF | TGTGCCAGTAGTAAGGACAGAGAGGGTCGAGAGACCCAGTACTTC
TRBJ2-3 | . | TRBV5-4 | CASSLGEDTQYF | TGTGCCAGCAGCTTGGGAGAAGATACGCAGTATTTT
TRBJ1-4 | . | TRBV30 | CAWSVYIRGVGEKLFF | TGTGCCTGGAGTGTGTACATAAGGGGAGTAGGGGAAAAACTGTTTTTT
TRBJ2-1 | . | TRBV5-1 | CASSLGGSNNEQFF | TGCGCCAGCAGCTTAGGGGGATCCAACAATGAGCAGTTCTTC
TRBJ2-7 | . | TRBV5-1 | CASSLSKVIGTPVYEQYF | TGCGCCAGCAGCTTGTCAAAGGTCATAGGGACGCCGGTTTACGAGCAGTACTTC
TRBJ2-7 | . | TRBV27 | CASSFGGGYEQYF | TGTGCCAGCAGTTTCGGCGGAGGCTACGAGCAGTACTTC
TRBJ1-5 | . | TRBV19 | CASTPTPTNNQPQHF | TGTGCCAGTACCCCGACGCCGACTAACAATCAGCCCCAGCATTTT
TRBJ2-7 | TRBD1 | TRBV19 | CATSPADRGSYEQYF | TGTGCCACCTCACCCGCGGACAGGGGGTCCTACGAGCAGTACTTC
TRBJ2-7 | . | TRBV5-1 | CASSSDSSYEQYF | TGCGCCAGCAGCTCGGACAGCTCCTACGAGCAGTACTTC
TRBJ2-1 | . | TRBV7-6 | CASSLSTLLGRTDNEQFF | TGTGCCAGCAGCTTATCTACCCTGCTTGGTAGAACCGACAATGAGCAGTTCTTC
TRBJ1-1 | . | TRBV13 | CASSPRDPSNTEAFF | TGTGCCAGCAGCCCGCGGGACCCCTCGAACACTGAAGCTTTCTTT
TRBJ2-7 | TRBD2 | TRBV6-5 | CASSPGLAGAYEQYF | TGTGCCAGCAGTCCCGGACTAGCGGGGGCCTACGAGCAGTACTTC
TRBJ1-1 | . | TRBV4-3 | CASSQERDFFLNTEAFF | TGCGCCAGCAGCCAAGAAAGAGACTTTTTCTTGAACACTGAAGCTTTCTTT
TRBJ2-3 | TRBD2 | TRBV13 | CASSLGKAGETSTDTQYF | TGTGCCAGCAGCTTAGGTAAAGCGGGGGAAACTAGCACAGATACGCAGTATTTT
TRBJ2-5 | TRBD2 | TRBV6-5 | CASSSSGEIQETQYF | TGTGCCAGCTCCTCTAGCGGGGAAATCCAAGAGACCCAGTACTTC
TRBJ2-5 | . | TRBV4-1 | CASSQVGGEGTQYF | TGCGCCAGCAGCCAAGTCGGTGGGGAAGGGACCCAGTACTTC